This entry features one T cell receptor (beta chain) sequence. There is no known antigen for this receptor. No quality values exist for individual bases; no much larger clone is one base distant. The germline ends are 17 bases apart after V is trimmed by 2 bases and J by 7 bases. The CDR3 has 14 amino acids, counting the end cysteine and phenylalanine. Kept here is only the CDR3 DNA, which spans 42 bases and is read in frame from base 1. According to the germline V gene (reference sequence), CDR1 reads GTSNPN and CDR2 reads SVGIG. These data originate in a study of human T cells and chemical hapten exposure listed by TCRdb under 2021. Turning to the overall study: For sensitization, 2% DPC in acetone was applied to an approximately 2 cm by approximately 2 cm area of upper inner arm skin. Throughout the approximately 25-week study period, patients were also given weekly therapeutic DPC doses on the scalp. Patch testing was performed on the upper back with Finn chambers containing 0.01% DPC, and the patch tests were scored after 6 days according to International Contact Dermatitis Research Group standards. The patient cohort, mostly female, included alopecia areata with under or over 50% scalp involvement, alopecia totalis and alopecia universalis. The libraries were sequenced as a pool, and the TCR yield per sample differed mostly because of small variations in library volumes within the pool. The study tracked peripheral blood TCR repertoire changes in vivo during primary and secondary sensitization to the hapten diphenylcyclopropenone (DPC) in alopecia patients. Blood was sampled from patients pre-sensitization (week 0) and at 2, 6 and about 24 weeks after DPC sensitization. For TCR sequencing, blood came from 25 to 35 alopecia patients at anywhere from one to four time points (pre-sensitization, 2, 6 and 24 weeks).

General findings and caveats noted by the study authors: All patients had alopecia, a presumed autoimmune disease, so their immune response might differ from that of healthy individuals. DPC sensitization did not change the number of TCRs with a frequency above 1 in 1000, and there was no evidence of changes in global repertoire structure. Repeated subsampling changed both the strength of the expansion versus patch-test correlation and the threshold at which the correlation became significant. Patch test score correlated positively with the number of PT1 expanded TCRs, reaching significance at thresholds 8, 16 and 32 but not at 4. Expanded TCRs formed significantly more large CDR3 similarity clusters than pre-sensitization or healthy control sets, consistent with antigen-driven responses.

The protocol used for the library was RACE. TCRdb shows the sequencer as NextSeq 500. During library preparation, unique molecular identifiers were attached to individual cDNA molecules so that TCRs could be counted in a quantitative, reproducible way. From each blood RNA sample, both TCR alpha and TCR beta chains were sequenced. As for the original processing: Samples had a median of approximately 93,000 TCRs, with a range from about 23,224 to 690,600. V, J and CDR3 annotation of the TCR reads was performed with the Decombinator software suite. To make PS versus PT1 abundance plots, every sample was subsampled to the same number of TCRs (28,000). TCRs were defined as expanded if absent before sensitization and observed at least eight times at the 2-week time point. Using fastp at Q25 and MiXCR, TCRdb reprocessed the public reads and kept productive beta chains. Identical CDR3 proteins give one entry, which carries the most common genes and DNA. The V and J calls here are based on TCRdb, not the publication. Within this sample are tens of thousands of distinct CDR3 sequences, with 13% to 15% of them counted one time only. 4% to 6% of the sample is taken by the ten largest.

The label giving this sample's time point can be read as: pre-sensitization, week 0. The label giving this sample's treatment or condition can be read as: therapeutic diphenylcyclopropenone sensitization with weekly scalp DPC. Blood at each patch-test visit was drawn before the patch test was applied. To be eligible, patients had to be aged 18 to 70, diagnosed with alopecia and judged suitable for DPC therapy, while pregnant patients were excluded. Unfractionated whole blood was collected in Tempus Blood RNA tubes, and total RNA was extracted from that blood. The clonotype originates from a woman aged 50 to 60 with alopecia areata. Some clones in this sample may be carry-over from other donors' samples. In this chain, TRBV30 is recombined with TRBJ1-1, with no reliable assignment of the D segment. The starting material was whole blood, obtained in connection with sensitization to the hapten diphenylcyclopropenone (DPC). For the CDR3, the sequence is CAWSTERETIEAFF. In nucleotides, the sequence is TGTGCCTGGAGTACCGAAAGGGAAACGATTGAAGCTTTCTTT.